Shown below are 26 T cell receptor beta chains from a single sample sequenced in a study of CD4 T cells in relation to SARS-CoV-2 and coronaviruses. Method: immunoSEQ multiplex PCR; TCRdb's copy keeps in-frame clones and lacks some. Of 65,000 or so clones listed, about 94% are singletons. Before the COVID-19 pandemic, during about 2010-2018, CD4+ T cells were taken from unexposed donors. Sequenced sample: naive CD4+ T cells from PBMCs. As to subset: naive CD4+ T cells isolated by negative enrichment. The receptors originated from a human donor in good health.

CDR3 loop: CASSVGRGSYNEQFF. The CDR3 bases are TGTGCCAGCAGCGTAGGGCGGGGCTCCTACAATGAGCAGTTCTTC. The chain is built from TRBV9 and TRBJ2-1, with D perhaps matching TRBD2 (6 bases). The CDR3 spans 15 residues. Germline-derived CDR1 and CDR2 are SGDLS and YYNGEE. Trimming stripped 0 bases from V and 0 bases from J, with 7 bases between.

The chain has TRBV7-8 and TRBJ2-1; D call uncertain. Per germline, CDR1 SGHVS and CDR2 FQNEAQ. V was clipped by 1 base and J by 5 bases, with 3 bases between them. The CDR3 length is 12 residues. CDR3 amino acids: CASSLEDNEQFF. The CDR3 DNA reads as TGTGCCAGCAGCTTAGAAGACAATGAGCAGTTCTTC.

This chain uses TRBV19 with TRBJ1-2; 7 positions agree with TRBD1. Trimming removed 8 bases from V and 1 base from J; junction bases left unmatched: 7. This CDR3 is 14 amino acids long. Germline loops: CDR1 LNHDA, CDR2 SQIVND (reference sequence). CDR3 coding DNA: TGTGCCAGTGGAACGGACAGGCTTAACTATGGCTACACCTTC. Amino acids: CASGTDRLNYGYTF.

The J gene is TRBJ2-7, the V gene TRBV10-2; 7 positions match TRBD1. CDR3 length: 14 residues. CDR1 is WSHSY, CDR2 SAAADI, per germline. The J segment lost 4 bases and the V segment lost 6 bases, leaving 9 bases of the junction unmatched. For the CDR3, the DNA is TGCGCCAGCAGAAGACAGGGAAAAGAGTACGAGCAGTACTTC. It specifies CASRRQGKEYEQYF.

The rearrangement joins TRBV6-1 to TRBJ1-5; possibly TRBD1 for D (6 bases). This CDR3 has 13 residues. Germline V gives CDR1 MNHNS, CDR2 SASEGT. V was pared by 0 bases and J by 9 bases, with 9 bases between. CDR3 sequence: CASSEAQGRPQHF. CDR3 coding DNA: TGTGCCAGCAGTGAAGCGCAGGGGAGGCCCCAGCATTTT.

The rearrangement links TRBV28 to TRBJ1-2; TRBD1 matches 7 bases. CDR1 MDHEN and CDR2 SYDVKM come from the germline V gene. The CDR3 length is 15 residues. J lost 1 base, V lost 9 bases, and 11 bases had no gene match. The CDR3 sequence is CASKQGDRLNYGYTF. The CDR3 DNA is TGTGCCAGTAAGCAGGGGGACAGACTTAACTATGGCTACACCTTC.

The V and J genes are TRBV14 and TRBJ2-6; 7 bases align to TRBD1. The CDR3 runs 17 residues. CDR1 SGHDN and CDR2 FVKESK come from the germline V gene. V was pared by 3 bases and J by 0 bases, with 5 bases of the junction left unmatched. DNA for the CDR3: TGTGCCAGCAGCCAGTGGACAGGAGACTCTGGGGCCAACGTCCTGACTTTC. It encodes CASSQWTGDSGANVLTF.

The chain combines TRBV7-3 with TRBJ2-3, with D possibly being TRBD2 (5 bases). Germline V gene data show CDR1 as SGHTA and CDR2 as FQGTGA. CDR3 size: 15 residues. The V end was cut by 0 bases, the J end by 2 bases, with 9 bases between. The DNA of the CDR3 is TGTGCCAGCAGCTTAACAGCTAGCTCCACAGATACGCAGTATTTT. Translation gives CASSLTASSTDTQYF. Complete variable domain (other parts from reference TRBV7-3 and TRBJ2-3): GAGVSQTPSNKVTEKGKYVELRCDPISGHTALYWYRQSLGQGPEFLIYFQGTGAADDSGLPNDRFFAVRPEGSVSTLKIQRTERGDSAVYLCASSLTASSTDTQYFGPGTRLTVL.

Only one count was recorded for this clone. The V and J genes are TRBV29-1 and TRBJ1-2; weak D call: TRBD1 (5 bases). Germline V gene sequence: CDR1 SQVTM, CDR2 ANQGSEA. The V gene lost 4 bases and the J gene lost 4 bases, with 10 bases spanning the gap. The CDR3 runs 12 residues. CDR3 DNA: TGCAGCGTTGCACAGGTAGTCTATGGCTACACCTTC. Translating gives CSVAQVVYGYTF.

The rearrangement links TRBV5-1 to TRBJ2-3, with 11 positions matching TRBD2. V shed 0 bases, J shed 5 bases, and the junction held 5 bases outside the gene matches. Per the germline V gene, CDR1 is SGHRS and CDR2 is YFSETQ. This CDR3 region has 16 residues. For the CDR3, the DNA is TGCGCCAGCAGCTTGGGGCTAGCGGGAGGCAGAGATACGCAGTATTTT. It translates to CASSLGLAGGRDTQYF. The full variable domain, with the rest looked up from reference TRBV5-1 and TRBJ2-3, is KAGVTQTPRYLIKTRGQQVTLSCSPISGHRSVSWYQQTPGQGLQFLFEYFSETQRNKGNFPGRFSGRQFSNSRSEMNVSTLELGDSALYLCASSLGLAGGRDTQYFGPGTRLTVL.

The chain recombines TRBV5-1 with TRBJ1-4; D unclear. V dropped 0 bases and J dropped 0 bases, with 9 bases sitting between them. Germline CDR1 and CDR2: SGHRS and YFSETQ. The CDR3 contains 16 residues. This CDR3 is CASSLAVAATNEKLFF. The CDR3 DNA reads TGCGCCAGCAGCTTGGCGGTCGCTGCAACTAATGAAAAACTGTTTTTT.

The rearrangement links TRBV2 to TRBJ2-5; 8 nucleotides agree with TRBD2. V was pared by 6 bases and J by 7 bases, with 10 bases of the junction left unmatched. Germline V lookup: CDR1 SNHLY, CDR2 FYNNEI. The CDR3 is 14 amino acids. CDR3 sequence (DNA): TGTGCCAGCAGACTAGCGGTCTCCCAGGGGACCCAGTACTTC. It yields the protein CASRLAVSQGTQYF.

The V and J genes are TRBV18 and TRBJ1-5; a possible D gene is TRBD1 (5 bases). Germline CDR1 and CDR2: KGHSH and LQKENI. The CDR3 runs 14 residues. V was trimmed by 3 bases and J by 11 bases, leaving 17 bases between them. The CDR3 is CASSPRDGLTAQHF. Written as DNA, the CDR3 is TGTGCCAGCTCACCCCGGGACGGCTTGACGGCCCAGCATTTT.

The chain carries TRBV7-2 and TRBJ2-1, with 12 bases matching TRBD2. With 5 bases clipped from V and 9 bases from J, the junction kept 14 bases outside the gene matches. Germline lookup yields CDR1 SGHTA and CDR2 FQGNSA. The CDR3 contains 17 residues. CDR3 residues: CASSPGGLAGGLGEQFF. CDR3 nucleotide sequence: TGTGCCAGCAGCCCTGGAGGGCTAGCGGGAGGGTTAGGTGAGCAGTTCTTC.

This chain connects TRBV11-1 to TRBJ2-5, with D perhaps TRBD1 or TRBD2 (5 bases each). V dropped 1 base and J dropped 4 bases, with 13 bases sitting between them. This CDR3 is 15 amino acids long. Per the germline V gene, CDR1 is SGHAT and CDR2 is FQDESV (reference sequence). DNA for the CDR3: TGTGCCAGCAGCTTAGTTCTGGGGGTAAGAGAGACCCAGTACTTC. Its translation is CASSLVLGVRETQYF.

The V call is TRBV6-5, the J call TRBJ2-2, with unresolved D. From germline, CDR1 is MNHEY and CDR2 SVGAGI. Trimming took off 2 bases at V and 5 bases at J, with 6 bases between the two ends. The CDR3 has 13 residues. CDR3 DNA: TGTGCCAGCAGTTACGGAACGACCGGGGAGCTGTTTTTT. This encodes CASSYGTTGELFF.

The sample holds one count of this clone. CDR3 sequence: CASSQEGGSGDTEAFF. The DNA for the CDR3 is TGTGCCAGCAGCCAAGAAGGAGGGTCGGGTGACACTGAAGCTTTCTTT. The rearrangement uses TRBV3-1 (or the pseudogene TRBV3-2) and TRBJ1-1; D gene unclear. CDR3 size: 16 residues. The V end lost 0 bases, the J end lost 3 bases, and 14 bases lay between the germline ends. Germline V gene lookup returns CDR1 LGHDT and CDR2 YNNKEL (reference sequence).

This chain joins TRBV28 and TRBJ2-3, with a tentative D call TRBD2 (5 bases). V lost 2 bases, J lost 1 base, and 10 bases lay in between. The CDR3 sequence is 15 residues long. Germline lookup yields CDR1 MDHEN and CDR2 SYDVKM. As DNA, the CDR3 is TGTGCCAGCAGTTTAGCCGGGGTCGGCACAGATACGCAGTATTTT. This gives the protein CASSLAGVGTDTQYF.

J is TRBJ2-7 and V is TRBV4-2; 9 nucleotides align to TRBD1. After removal of 3 bases from V and 5 bases from J, the junction contained 11 bases not matched to a gene. CDR1 is LGHNA and CDR2 is YNFKEQ in the germline V gene. The CDR3 length is 16 residues. CDR3 nucleotides: TGTGCCAGCAGCCAGTCTCCGGGACAGGGTACCCACGAGCAGTACTTC. This codes for CASSQSPGQGTHEQYF.

With regard to this clone: This same CDR3 is encoded by further DNA sequences in the sample. The chain carries TRBV6-1 and TRBJ2-7; TRBD2 is a possible D gene (6 bases). The V gene's germline CDR1 is MNHNS and CDR2 SASEGT. The V end was cut by 1 base, the J end by 0 bases, with 10 bases between. This CDR3 spans 15 amino acids. This CDR3 reads CASSEGGGSSYEQYF. Here the CDR3 DNA reads TGTGCCAGCAGTGAAGGCGGAGGGAGCTCCTACGAGCAGTACTTC.

This chain joins TRBV28 and TRBJ1-2; D is possibly TRBD1 (6 bases). Trimming stripped 5 bases from V and 4 bases from J, with 17 bases between. This CDR3 has 15 amino acids. Germline CDR1 is MDHEN and CDR2 is SYDVKM. CDR3 sequence (DNA): TGTGCCAGCAGTAGGGGGGGGCCGAGTACCTATGGCTACACCTTC. This gives the protein CASSRGGPSTYGYTF.

The V and J genes are TRBV3-1 (or the pseudogene TRBV3-2) and TRBJ2-1, with D hard to call. Germline-derived CDR1 and CDR2 are LGHDT and YNNKEL (reference sequence). Between the trimmed V and J ends, which lost 1 base and 12 bases, there was a span of 7 bases. The length of the CDR3 is 11 residues. The CDR3 reads CASSQAGSQFF. DNA for the CDR3: TGTGCCAGCAGCCAAGCCGGATCGCAGTTCTTC.

The rearrangement links TRBV19 to TRBJ1-1; D not resolved. CDR3 length: 13 amino acids. Germline values: CDR1 LNHDA, CDR2 SQIVND (reference sequence). V was shortened by 3 bases and J by 1 base, with 6 bases between the two germline ends. The CDR3 nucleotides are TGTGCCAGTAGTATCGGCAAGAACACTGAAGCTTTCTTT. It codes for CASSIGKNTEAFF.

This chain joins TRBV5-1 and TRBJ2-7; 15 bases line up with TRBD2. V gave up 3 bases and J gave up 0 bases; unmatched junction bases: 10. Germline assignment: CDR1 SGHRS and CDR2 YFSETQ. The CDR3 has 19 amino acids. Here the CDR3 DNA reads TGCGCCAGCAGCTCCGGACTAGCGGGAGGGAAACGATTCTCCTACGAGCAGTACTTC. This gives the protein CASSSGLAGGKRFSYEQYF.

The chain joins TRBV5-1 to TRBJ2-1; a possible D gene is TRBD2 (5 bases). The CDR3 length is 13 residues. V gave up 0 bases and J gave up 9 bases, with 10 bases separating them. In germline, CDR1 is SGHRS, CDR2 YFSETQ. The CDR3 DNA reads as TGCGCCAGCAGCTTGGAAGGAGGAACTGAGCAGTTCTTC. It is translated as CASSLEGGTEQFF.

CDR3 residues: CASSQPGRSGMSTGELFF. CDR3 nucleotides: TGCGCCAGCAGCCAACCGGGGCGGAGCGGGATGAGCACCGGGGAGCTGTTTTTT. The J gene is TRBJ2-2, the V gene TRBV4-1, with 7 bases identical to TRBD2. V dropped 2 bases and J dropped 4; count of bases not matched to a gene: 13. There are 18 residues in the CDR3. CDR1 is MGHRA, CDR2 YSYEKL, per germline.